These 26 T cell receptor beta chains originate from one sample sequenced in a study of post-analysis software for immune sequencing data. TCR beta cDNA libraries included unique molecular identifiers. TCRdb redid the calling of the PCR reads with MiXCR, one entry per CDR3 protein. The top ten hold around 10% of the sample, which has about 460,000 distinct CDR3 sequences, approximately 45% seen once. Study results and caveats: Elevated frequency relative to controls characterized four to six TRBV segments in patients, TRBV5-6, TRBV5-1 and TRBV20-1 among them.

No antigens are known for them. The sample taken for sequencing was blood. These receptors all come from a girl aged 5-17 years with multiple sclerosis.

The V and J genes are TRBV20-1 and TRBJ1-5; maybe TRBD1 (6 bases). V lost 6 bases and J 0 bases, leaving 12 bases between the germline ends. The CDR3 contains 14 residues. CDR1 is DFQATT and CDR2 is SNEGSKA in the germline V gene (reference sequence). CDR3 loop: CSARGGFSNQPQHF. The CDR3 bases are TGCAGTGCCAGGGGAGGGTTTAGCAATCAGCCCCAGCATTTT.

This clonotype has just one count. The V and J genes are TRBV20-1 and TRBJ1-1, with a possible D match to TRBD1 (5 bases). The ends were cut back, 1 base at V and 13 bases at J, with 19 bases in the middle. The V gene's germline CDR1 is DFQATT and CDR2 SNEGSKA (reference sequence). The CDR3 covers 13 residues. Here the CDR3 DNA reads TGCAGTGCTAGAGGACAGAGCGACGGGATCGGTTTCTTT. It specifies CSARGQSDGIGFF.

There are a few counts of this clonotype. The chain's CDR3 is CASNGGGRGEQYF. In DNA, the CDR3 is TGTGCCAGCAATGGCGGGGGACGGGGGGAGCAGTACTTC. J is TRBJ2-4 and V is TRBV6-6, with 7 bases fitting TRBD2. Per germline, CDR1 MNHNY and CDR2 SVGAGI (reference sequence). V was pared by 7 bases and J by 13 bases, with 13 bases of the junction left unmatched. This CDR3 has 13 amino acids.

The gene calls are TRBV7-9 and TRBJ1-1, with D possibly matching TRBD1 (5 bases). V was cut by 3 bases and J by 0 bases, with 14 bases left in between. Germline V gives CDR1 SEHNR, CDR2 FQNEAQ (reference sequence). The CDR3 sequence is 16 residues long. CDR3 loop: CASSFDSLGMNTEAFF. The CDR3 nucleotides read TGTGCCAGCAGCTTTGACAGCCTGGGGATGAACACTGAAGCTTTCTTT.

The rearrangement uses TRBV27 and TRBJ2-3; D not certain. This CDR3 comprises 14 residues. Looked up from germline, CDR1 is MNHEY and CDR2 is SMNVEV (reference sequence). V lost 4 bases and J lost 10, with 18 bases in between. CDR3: CASSSSRWGWAQYF. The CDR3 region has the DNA TGTGCCAGCAGTTCCAGTAGGTGGGGATGGGCGCAGTATTTT.

CDR3 DNA: TGCGCCAGCAGCAATGACAGCCCAGCCTACGAGCAGTACTTC. Translating it yields CASSNDSPAYEQYF. V usage is TRBV5-1 and J usage is TRBJ2-7; possible D gene TRBD1, 5 bases. Germline V gene lookup returns CDR1 SGHRS and CDR2 YFSETQ. CDR3 length: 14 amino acids. V shed 4 bases and J shed 2 bases, with 13 bases lying between them.

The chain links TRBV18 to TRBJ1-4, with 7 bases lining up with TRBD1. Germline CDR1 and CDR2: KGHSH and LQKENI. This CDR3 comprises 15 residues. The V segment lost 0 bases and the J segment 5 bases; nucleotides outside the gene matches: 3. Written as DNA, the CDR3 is TGTGCCAGCTCACCACCGAGACAGGGAAATGAAAAACTGTTTTTT. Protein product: CASSPPRQGNEKLFF.

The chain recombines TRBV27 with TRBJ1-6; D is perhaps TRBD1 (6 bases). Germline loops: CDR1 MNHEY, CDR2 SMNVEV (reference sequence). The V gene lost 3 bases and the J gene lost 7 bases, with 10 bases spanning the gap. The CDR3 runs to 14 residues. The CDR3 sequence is CASSLQGLNSPLHF. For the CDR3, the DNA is TGTGCCAGCAGTTTGCAGGGGCTAAATTCACCCCTCCACTTT.

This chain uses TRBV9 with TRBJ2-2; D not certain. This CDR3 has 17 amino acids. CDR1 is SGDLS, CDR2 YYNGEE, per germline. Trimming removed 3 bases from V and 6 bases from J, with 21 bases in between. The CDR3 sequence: CASSAPLGQPGPGELFF. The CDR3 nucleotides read TGTGCCAGCAGCGCTCCCCTAGGGCAGCCTGGTCCCGGGGAGCTGTTTTTT.

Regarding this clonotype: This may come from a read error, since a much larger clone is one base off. The CDR3: CASREAGNYGYTF. CDR3 coding DNA: TGTGCCAGCAGGGAAGCGGGAAACTATGGCTACACCTTC. The J gene is TRBJ1-2, the V gene TRBV6-1; D unresolved. This CDR3 region has 13 residues. Germline V CDR1 and CDR2: MNHNS, SASEGT.

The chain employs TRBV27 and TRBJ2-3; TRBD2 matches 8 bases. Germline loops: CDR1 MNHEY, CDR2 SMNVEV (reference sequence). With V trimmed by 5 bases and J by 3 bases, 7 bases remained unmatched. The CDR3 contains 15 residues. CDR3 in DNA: TGTGCCAGCAGTCATGACGGGAGGGGAACAGATACGCAGTATTTT. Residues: CASSHDGRGTDTQYF.

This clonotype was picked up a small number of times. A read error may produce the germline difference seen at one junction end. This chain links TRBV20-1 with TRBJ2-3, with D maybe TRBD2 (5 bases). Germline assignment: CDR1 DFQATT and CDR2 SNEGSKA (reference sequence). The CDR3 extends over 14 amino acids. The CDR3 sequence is CSALLASSTDTQYF. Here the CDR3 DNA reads TGCAGTGCCCTCCTGGCATCTAGCACGGATACGCAGTATTTT.

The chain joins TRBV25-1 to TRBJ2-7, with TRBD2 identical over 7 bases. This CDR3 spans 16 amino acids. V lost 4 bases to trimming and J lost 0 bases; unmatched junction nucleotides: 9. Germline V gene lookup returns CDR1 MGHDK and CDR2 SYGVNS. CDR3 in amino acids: CASSGGEGSFSYEQYF. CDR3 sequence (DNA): TGTGCCAGCAGTGGGGGGGAGGGGTCCTTCTCCTACGAGCAGTACTTC.

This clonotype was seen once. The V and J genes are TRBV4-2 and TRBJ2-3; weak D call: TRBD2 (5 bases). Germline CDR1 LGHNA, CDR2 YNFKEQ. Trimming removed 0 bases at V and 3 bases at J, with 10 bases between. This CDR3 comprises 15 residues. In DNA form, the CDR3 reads TGTGCCAGCAGCCAAGATGAGAGGGTGACAGATACGCAGTATTTT. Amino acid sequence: CASSQDERVTDTQYF.

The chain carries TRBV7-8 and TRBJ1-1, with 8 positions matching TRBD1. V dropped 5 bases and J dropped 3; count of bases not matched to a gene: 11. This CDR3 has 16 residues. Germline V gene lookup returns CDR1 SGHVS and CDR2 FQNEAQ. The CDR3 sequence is CASSRNPDRADTEAFF. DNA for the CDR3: TGTGCCAGCAGCCGAAACCCGGACAGGGCTGACACTGAAGCTTTCTTT.

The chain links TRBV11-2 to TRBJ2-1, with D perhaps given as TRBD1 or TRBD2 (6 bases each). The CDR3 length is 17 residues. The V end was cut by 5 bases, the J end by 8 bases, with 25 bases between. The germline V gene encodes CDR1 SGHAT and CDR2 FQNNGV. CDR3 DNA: TGTGCCAGCAGCGCTAGGAGGGGGATTTGGGGTTTCCATGAGCAGTTCTTC. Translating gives CASSARRGIWGFHEQFF.

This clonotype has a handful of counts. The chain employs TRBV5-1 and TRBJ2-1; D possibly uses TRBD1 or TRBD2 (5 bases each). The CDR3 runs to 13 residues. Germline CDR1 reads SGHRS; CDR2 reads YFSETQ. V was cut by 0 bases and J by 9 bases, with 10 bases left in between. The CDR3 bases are TGCGCCAGCAGCTTGGGACGGGACGGTGAGCAGTTCTTC. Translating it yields CASSLGRDGEQFF. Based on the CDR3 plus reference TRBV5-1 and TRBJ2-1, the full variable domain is KAGVTQTPRYLIKTRGQQVTLSCSPISGHRSVSWYQQTPGQGLQFLFEYFSETQRNKGNFPGRFSGRQFSNSRSEMNVSTLELGDSALYLCASSLGRDGEQFFGPGTRLTVL.

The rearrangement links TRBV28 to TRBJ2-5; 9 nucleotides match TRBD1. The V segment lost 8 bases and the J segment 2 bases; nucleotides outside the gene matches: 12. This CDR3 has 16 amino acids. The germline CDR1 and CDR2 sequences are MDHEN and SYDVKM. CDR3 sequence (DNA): TGTGCCAGCTTCAAGGCCGGGACAGGGATACAAGAGACCCAGTACTTC. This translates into CASFKAGTGIQETQYF.

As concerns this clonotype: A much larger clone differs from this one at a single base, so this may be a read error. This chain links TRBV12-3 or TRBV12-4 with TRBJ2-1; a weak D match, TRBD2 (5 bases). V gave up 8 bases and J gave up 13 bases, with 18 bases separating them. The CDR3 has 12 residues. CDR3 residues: CASSGLGETQFF. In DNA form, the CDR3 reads TGTGCCAGCTCTGGACTGGGCGAGACCCAGTTCTTC.

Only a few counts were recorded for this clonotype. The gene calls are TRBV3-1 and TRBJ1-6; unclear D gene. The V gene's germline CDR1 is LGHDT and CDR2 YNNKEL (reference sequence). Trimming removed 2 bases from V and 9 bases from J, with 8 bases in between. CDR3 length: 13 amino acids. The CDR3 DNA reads TGTGCCAGCAGCCAACTACCGGGTTCACCCCTCCACTTT. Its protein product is CASSQLPGSPLHF. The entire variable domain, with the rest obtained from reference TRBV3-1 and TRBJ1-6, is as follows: DTAVSQTPKYLVTQMGNDKSIKCEQNLGHDTMYWYKQDSKKFLKIMFSYNNKELIINETVPNRFSPKSPDKAHLNLHINSLELGDSAVYFCASSQLPGSPLHFGNGTRLTVT.

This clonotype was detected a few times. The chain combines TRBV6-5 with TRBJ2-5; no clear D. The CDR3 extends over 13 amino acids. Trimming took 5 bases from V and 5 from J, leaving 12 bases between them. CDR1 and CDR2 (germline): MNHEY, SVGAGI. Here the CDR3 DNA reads TGTGCCAGCAGTCCACTCAGAAGGGAGACCCAGTACTTC. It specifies CASSPLRRETQYF.

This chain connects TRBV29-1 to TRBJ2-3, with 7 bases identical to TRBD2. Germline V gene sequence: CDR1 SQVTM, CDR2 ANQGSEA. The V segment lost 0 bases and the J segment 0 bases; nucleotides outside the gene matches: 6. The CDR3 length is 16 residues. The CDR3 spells CSVEDRVSGSTDTQYF. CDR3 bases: TGCAGCGTTGAAGATCGCGTTAGCGGGAGCACAGATACGCAGTATTTT.

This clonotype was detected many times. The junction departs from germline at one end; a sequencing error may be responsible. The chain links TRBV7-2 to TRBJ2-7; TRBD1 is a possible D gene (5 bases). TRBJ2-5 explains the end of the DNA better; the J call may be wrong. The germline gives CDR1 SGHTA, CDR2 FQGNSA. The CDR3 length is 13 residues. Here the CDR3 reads CASSLGQGETQYF. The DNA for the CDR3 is TGTGCCAGCAGTTTAGGGCAGGGTGAGACCCAGTACTTC.

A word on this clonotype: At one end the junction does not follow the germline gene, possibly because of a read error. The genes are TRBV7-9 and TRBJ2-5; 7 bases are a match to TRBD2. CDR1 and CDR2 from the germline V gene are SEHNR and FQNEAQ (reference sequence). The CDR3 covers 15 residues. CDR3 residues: CARSLGGSGQETQYF. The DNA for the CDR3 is TGTGCCCGCAGCTTAGGCGGGAGTGGACAAGAGACCCAGTACTTC.

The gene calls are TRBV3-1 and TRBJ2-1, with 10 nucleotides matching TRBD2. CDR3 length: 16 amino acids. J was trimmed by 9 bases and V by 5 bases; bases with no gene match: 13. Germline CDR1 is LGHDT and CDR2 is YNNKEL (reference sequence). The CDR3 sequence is CASSVASGSRTSEQFF. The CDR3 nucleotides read TGTGCCAGCAGCGTAGCTAGCGGGAGTAGAACAAGTGAGCAGTTCTTC.

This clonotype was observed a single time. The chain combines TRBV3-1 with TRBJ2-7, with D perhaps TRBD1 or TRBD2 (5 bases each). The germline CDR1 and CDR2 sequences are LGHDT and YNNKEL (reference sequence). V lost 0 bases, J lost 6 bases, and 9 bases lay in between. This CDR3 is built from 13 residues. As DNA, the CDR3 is TGTGCCAGCAGCCAAGAAGAGGGACCCGAGCAGTACTTC. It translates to CASSQEEGPEQYF.